This TCR beta chain derives from a study of graft-versus-host responses after intestinal transplantation. As for the study in general: Multivisceral, liver-intestinal, or isolated intestinal grafts went to recipients. Study-wide findings and caveats: Peak circulating GvH clone levels tracked with early post-transplant HvG declines.

The CDR3 extends over 16 amino acids. The germline V gene encodes CDR1 SGHRS and CDR2 YFSETQ. With 4 bases clipped from V and 5 bases from J, the junction kept 11 bases outside the gene matches. With about 200,000 irradiated, violet-dye-labeled stimulator cells, about 200,000 CFSE-labeled responder cells were plated. Profiling relied on immunoSEQ multiplex PCR, and the TCRdb table lists in-frame clones only, not all of them. This sample has 4,500 or so clones, with around 28% found just once. This clone is medium-sized. This receptor was identified in a human patient who was an organ donor for intestinal transplantation. The chain is built from TRBV5-1 and TRBJ1-1, with TRBD1 identical over 10 bases. Sequencing was performed on alloreactive CD4+ T cells from a mixed lymphocyte reaction culture, taken before transplantation. This sample's subset: CFSE-low proliferating T cells sorted from approximately six-day pre-transplant mixed lymphocyte reaction (GvH or HvG direction). CDR3 loop: CASSLRQGAAGTEAFF. CDR3 in DNA: TGCGCCAGCAGCCTGAGACAGGGGGCGGCAGGGACTGAAGCTTTCTTT.